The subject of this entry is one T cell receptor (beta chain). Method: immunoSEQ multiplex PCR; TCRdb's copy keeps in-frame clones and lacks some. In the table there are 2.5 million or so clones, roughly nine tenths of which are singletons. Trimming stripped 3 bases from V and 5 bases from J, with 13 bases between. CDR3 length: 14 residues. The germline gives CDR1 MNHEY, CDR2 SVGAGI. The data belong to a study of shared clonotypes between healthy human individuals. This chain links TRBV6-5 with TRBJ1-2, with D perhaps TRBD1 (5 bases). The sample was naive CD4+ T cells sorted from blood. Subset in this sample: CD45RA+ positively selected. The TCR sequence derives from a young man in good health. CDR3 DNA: TGTGCCAGCAGTTATTCGGGGGGAAAATATGGCTACACCTTC. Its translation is CASSYSGGKYGYTF.